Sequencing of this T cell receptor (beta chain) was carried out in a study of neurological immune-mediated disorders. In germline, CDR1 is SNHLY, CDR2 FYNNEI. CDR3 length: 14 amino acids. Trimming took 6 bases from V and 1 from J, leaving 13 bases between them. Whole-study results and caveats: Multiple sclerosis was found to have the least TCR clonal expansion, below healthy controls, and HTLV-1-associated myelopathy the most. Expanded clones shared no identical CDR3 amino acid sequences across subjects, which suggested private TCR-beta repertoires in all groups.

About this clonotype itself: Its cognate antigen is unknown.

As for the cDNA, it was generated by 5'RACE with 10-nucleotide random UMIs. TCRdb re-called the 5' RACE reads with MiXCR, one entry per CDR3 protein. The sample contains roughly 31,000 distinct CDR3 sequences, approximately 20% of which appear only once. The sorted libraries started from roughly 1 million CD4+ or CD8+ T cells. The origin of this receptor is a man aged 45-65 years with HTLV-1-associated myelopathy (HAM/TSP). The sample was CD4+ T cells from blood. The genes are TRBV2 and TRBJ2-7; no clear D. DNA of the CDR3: TGTGCCAGCAGAAACTGGACGGCTTCCTACGAGCAGTACTTC. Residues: CASRNWTASYEQYF.